This T cell receptor (beta chain) is drawn from a study of regulatory T cells in long-lasting Graves disease. Broader study findings: Persistent disease showed a preference for TRBV28, TRBJ1-2 and TRBJ2-5.

This clonotype was counted at least ten times. No antigen is known for it. Time point reported: newly diagnosed GD, antithyroid drugs for less than 3 months. From RNA extracted from PBMCs, the TCR library was made. Graves' disease diagnosis used American Thyroid Association guidelines. The CDR3 totals 16 residues. V was cut by 2 bases and J by 4 bases, with 17 bases left in between. The V gene's germline CDR1 is ENHRY and CDR2 SYGVKD. Arm-PCR with iRepertoire HTBI primers amplified the CDR3 regions for these TCR beta libraries. TCRdb ran MiXCR on the multiplex PCR reads and lists one entry per CDR3 protein. The profile covers around 400,000 distinct CDR3 sequences, with around a sixth appearing a single time and about 20% taken by the ten largest.

Source: peripheral blood mononuclear cells (PBMCs), taken at new diagnosis, from a patient treated with antithyroid drugs. V gene TRBV10-3 combines with J gene TRBJ1-2; TRBD1 is a possible D gene (5 bases). This TCR was sampled from a female donor with Graves disease. DNA for the CDR3: TGTGCCATCAGTGAGGCAAGAGGGGCATGGGCCTATGGCTACACCTTC. Translated: CAISEARGAWAYGYTF.